The 26 T cell receptor beta chains below come from one sample, sequenced in a study of shared T cell receptors in the human thymus. TCRdb keeps only in-frame clones here, not all; method: immunoSEQ multiplex PCR. The table records 700,000 to 750,000 clones, around 85% of them present only once. In addition, the sample was reused for a study of human thymus T cells.

The sample consisted of thymocytes. The receptors originated from a girl under three years old with a congenital heart defect.

The chain is built from TRBV18 and TRBJ1-5; a weak D match, TRBD1 (5 bases). The V gene's germline CDR1 is KGHSH and CDR2 LQKENI. V lost 5 bases and J lost 8, with 10 bases in between. CDR3 size: 12 residues. CDR3 protein: CASSTRGEPQHF. The CDR3, as DNA: TGTGCCAGCTCAACGCGGGGGGAGCCCCAGCATTTT.

CDR3 residues: CASSYRGSAYNEQFF. CDR3 sequence (DNA): TGTGCCAGCAGCTACAGGGGAAGTGCCTACAATGAGCAGTTCTTC. The V call is TRBV7-6, the J call TRBJ2-1, with 7 bases aligning to TRBD1. Germline V gene lookup returns CDR1 SGHVS and CDR2 FNYEAQ. The CDR3 extends over 15 amino acids. Trimming removed 4 bases from V and 2 bases from J; junction bases left unmatched: 5.

This sequence joins TRBV19 and TRBJ1-2, with D possibly being TRBD1 (6 bases). CDR1 and CDR2 from the germline V gene are LNHDA and SQIVND (reference sequence). This CDR3 has 16 amino acids. V dropped 6 bases and J dropped 4 bases, with 21 bases sitting between them. CDR3 in amino acids: CASSQPGQGQIYGYTF. DNA of the CDR3: TGTGCCAGTAGCCAACCTGGGCAGGGGCAGATCTATGGCTACACCTTC. Based on the CDR3 plus reference TRBV19 and TRBJ1-2, the full variable domain is DGGITQSPKYLFRKEGQNVTLSCEQNLNHDAMYWYRQDPGQGLRLIYYSQIVNDFQKGDIAEGYSVSREKKESFPLTVTSAQKNPTAFYLCASSQPGQGQIYGYTFGSGTRLTVV.

The V and J genes are TRBV6-5 and TRBJ2-2, with 7 bases that match TRBD2. Germline V gene sequence: CDR1 MNHEY, CDR2 SVGAGI. Trimming removed 4 bases from V and 6 bases from J; junction bases left unmatched: 2. The CDR3 extends over 13 amino acids. This CDR3 reads CASSSAGAGELFF. CDR3 nucleotide sequence: TGTGCCAGCAGTTCGGCGGGGGCCGGGGAGCTGTTTTTT.

V gene TRBV28 combines with J gene TRBJ2-1; 12 bases fit TRBD2. V dropped 3 bases and J dropped 3; count of bases not matched to a gene: 9. This CDR3 spans 18 amino acids. CDR1 is MDHEN and CDR2 is SYDVKM in the germline V gene. CDR3 coding DNA: TGTGCCAGCAGTTTCCTACGGACTAGCGGGGTCCACTACAATGAGCAGTTCTTC. Translation gives CASSFLRTSGVHYNEQFF. The whole variable domain, filled in from reference TRBV28 and TRBJ2-1, reads DVKVTQSSRYLVKRTGEKVFLECVQDMDHENMFWYRQDPGLGLRLIYFSYDVKMKEKGDIPEGYSVSREKKERFSLILESASTNQTSMYLCASSFLRTSGVHYNEQFFGPGTRLTVL.

The J gene is TRBJ2-1, the V gene TRBV5-1, with 9 bases fitting TRBD2. This CDR3 spans 18 amino acids. Germline CDR1 SGHRS, CDR2 YFSETQ. The V and J ends lost 0 bases and 2 bases, in that order; junction bases with no gene match: 9. In nucleotides, the CDR3 is TGCGCCAGCAGCTTGGAGTGGCGGGGGGGCTTGCCCTACAATGAGCAGTTCTTC. Translation gives CASSLEWRGGLPYNEQFF.

The V call is TRBV10-3, the J call TRBJ1-1, with a tentative D call TRBD1 (5 bases). The CDR3 is 17 residues long. V was pared by 3 bases and J by 0 bases, with 17 bases between. CDR1 and CDR2 from the germline V gene are ENHRY and SYGVKD. The CDR3 spells CAISDPSGATMNTEAFF. CDR3 DNA sequence: TGTGCCATCAGTGACCCATCTGGGGCGACCATGAACACTGAAGCTTTCTTT.

The chain links TRBV6-6 to TRBJ1-1, with D maybe TRBD1 (6 bases). V was cut by 6 bases and J by 2 bases, with 16 bases left in between. Per germline, CDR1 MNHNY and CDR2 SVGAGI (reference sequence). The CDR3 spans 15 residues. CDR3 protein: CASRPTPGANTEAFF. The CDR3 DNA sequence: TGTGCCAGCAGGCCTACCCCAGGGGCCAACACTGAAGCTTTCTTT.

The V call is TRBV27, the J call TRBJ2-7; TRBD2 matches 8 bases. There are 15 residues in the CDR3. The trim removed 3 bases at V and 3 bases at J, leaving 7 bases unmatched. In germline, CDR1 is MNHEY, CDR2 SMNVEV (reference sequence). CDR3 sequence: CASSLLAGKYYEQYF. CDR3 DNA sequence: TGTGCCAGCAGTTTGTTAGCGGGGAAATACTACGAGCAGTACTTC.

The gene calls are TRBV4-2 and TRBJ1-3; no clear D gene. This CDR3 has 13 residues. Germline-derived CDR1 and CDR2 are LGHNA and YNFKEQ. The germline V and J ends were trimmed by 2 bases and 4 bases, with 6 bases remaining between them. This CDR3 reads CASSQSGGNTIYF. CDR3 DNA: TGTGCCAGCAGCCAATCCGGGGGAAACACCATATATTTT.

The CDR3 loop is CASSELEYLASTDTQYF. The DNA for the CDR3 is TGTGCCAGCAGTGAATTGGAATATCTAGCGTCCACAGATACGCAGTATTTT. The chain joins TRBV6-1 to TRBJ2-3; possibly TRBD2 for D (6 bases). The germline V and J ends were trimmed by 2 bases and 2 bases, with 17 bases remaining between them. The CDR3 runs 17 residues. The germline V gene has CDR1 MNHNS and CDR2 SASEGT.

The chain recombines TRBV6-1 with TRBJ2-7, with 7 nucleotides matching TRBD1. J was trimmed by 4 bases and V by 1 base; bases with no gene match: 13. CDR3 length: 17 residues. CDR1 and CDR2 (germline): MNHNS, SASEGT. CDR3 nucleotide sequence: TGTGCCAGCAGTGAAGATGGACAGGCAAACCGGCAGTACGAGCAGTACTTC. This sequence encodes CASSEDGQANRQYEQYF.

The chain recombines TRBV27 with TRBJ1-5; D is perhaps TRBD1 (6 bases). Looked up from germline, CDR1 is MNHEY and CDR2 is SMNVEV (reference sequence). The CDR3 is 17 amino acids. V was pared by 5 bases and J by 0 bases, with 17 bases between. CDR3 loop: CASSPSTGNYSNQPQHF. The CDR3 coding sequence is TGTGCCAGCAGTCCATCGACAGGAAACTATAGCAATCAGCCCCAGCATTTT.

The rearrangement uses TRBV7-9 and TRBJ2-7, with TRBD1 as a possible D gene (6 bases). The CDR3 length is 14 residues. The germline CDR1 and CDR2 sequences are SEHNR and FQNEAQ (reference sequence). V was pared by 3 bases and J by 2 bases, with 11 bases between. CDR3 nucleotides: TGTGCCAGCAGCTTGATGCAGGGGCCCTACGAGCAGTACTTC. Translating gives CASSLMQGPYEQYF.

The chain joins TRBV5-1 to TRBJ2-1, with D maybe TRBD1 (5 bases). Trimming stripped 0 bases from V and 3 bases from J, with 10 bases between. Germline V gene lookup returns CDR1 SGHRS and CDR2 YFSETQ. The CDR3 spans 15 residues. CDR3 residues: CASSLVLGLYNEQFF. The CDR3 DNA reads as TGCGCCAGCAGCTTGGTGTTGGGGCTCTACAATGAGCAGTTCTTC.

The rearrangement links TRBV25-1 to TRBJ1-1; D is perhaps TRBD1 (6 bases). The CDR3 sequence is 16 residues long. The V end lost 1 base, the J end lost 11 bases, and 23 bases lay between the germline ends. Looked up from germline, CDR1 is MGHDK and CDR2 is SYGVNS. The CDR3 here is CASSELVAGDRGLAFF. DNA for the CDR3: TGTGCCAGCAGTGAATTAGTCGCAGGGGATCGGGGTCTGGCTTTCTTT. Variable domain in full (rest from reference TRBV25-1 and TRBJ1-1): EADIYQTPRYLVIGTGKKITLECSQTMGHDKMYWYQQDPGMELHLIHYSYGVNSTEKGDLSSESTVSRIRTEHFPLTLESARPSHTSQYLCASSELVAGDRGLAFFGQGTRLTVV.

J is TRBJ1-1 and V is TRBV10-3; possibly TRBD1 for D (5 bases). V was shortened by 4 bases and J by 1 base, with 10 bases between the two germline ends. In germline, CDR1 is ENHRY, CDR2 SYGVKD. CDR3 size: 14 residues. This chain's CDR3 is CAISAGSGNTEAFF. The CDR3 DNA reads as TGTGCCATCAGTGCAGGGTCCGGGAACACTGAAGCTTTCTTT.

This chain connects TRBV10-3 to TRBJ2-3; TRBD2 might be the D (8 bases). Germline loops: CDR1 ENHRY, CDR2 SYGVKD. Trimming took off 3 bases at V and 5 bases at J, with 18 bases between the two ends. The CDR3 extends over 16 amino acids. The DNA for the CDR3 is TGTGCCATCAGTGATAAGGGGGCCGCGGGGGGAGATACGCAGTATTTT. Its protein is CAISDKGAAGGDTQYF.

The chain employs TRBV5-6 and TRBJ1-6, with 9 bases that match TRBD1. Germline CDR1 SGHDT, CDR2 YYEEEE. The trim removed 0 bases at V and 10 bases at J, leaving 5 bases unmatched. The CDR3 is made up of 15 amino acids. This CDR3 reads CASSLEGTGMSPLHF. The CDR3 DNA reads as TGTGCCAGCAGCTTGGAGGGGACAGGGATGTCACCCCTCCACTTT.

The V call is TRBV4-1, the J call TRBJ1-2; D ambiguous. Germline CDR1 reads MGHRA; CDR2 reads YSYEKL. Deletions cut 1 base from V and 6 bases from J, with 12 bases between. CDR3 size: 14 residues. CDR3: CASSQVDSGNGYTF. As DNA, the CDR3 is TGCGCCAGCAGCCAAGTAGATTCGGGGAATGGCTACACCTTC.

This CDR3 is CASSIGPPGALTGSPLHF. CDR3 DNA sequence: TGTGCCAGTAGTATAGGCCCCCCAGGGGCCTTAACCGGTTCACCCCTCCACTTT. The V and J genes are TRBV19 and TRBJ1-6; D may be TRBD1 (6 bases). This CDR3 has 18 amino acids. With 1 base removed from V and 9 bases from J, the gap between germline ends came to 22 bases. CDR1 and CDR2 from the germline V gene are LNHDA and SQIVND (reference sequence).

The chain is built from TRBV10-3 and TRBJ1-2; 7 bases are shared with TRBD1. Germline CDR1 ENHRY, CDR2 SYGVKD. After removal of 0 bases from V and 2 bases from J, the junction contained 12 bases not matched to a gene. This CDR3 spans 18 amino acids. DNA for the CDR3: TGTGCCATCAGTGAGTCCCGTGAAGGGGGCGCGGGAAACTATGGCTACACCTTC. Its translation is CAISESREGGAGNYGYTF.

The chain uses TRBV27 and TRBJ1-5; D unresolved. The V and J ends lost 4 bases and 7 bases respectively, with 11 bases between them. The germline gives CDR1 MNHEY, CDR2 SMNVEV (reference sequence). The CDR3 runs 13 residues. CDR3 in amino acids: CASSSEVWQPQHF. CDR3 bases: TGTGCCAGCAGTTCAGAAGTCTGGCAGCCCCAGCATTTT.

This sequence joins TRBV14 and TRBJ2-3; 8 bases align to TRBD2. The CDR3 spans 21 residues. Germline V gene data show CDR1 as SGHDN and CDR2 as FVKESK. V was pared by 0 bases and J by 2 bases, with 19 bases of the junction left unmatched. The CDR3: CASSQDRKAGGLIGFTDTQYF. CDR3 DNA: TGTGCCAGCAGCCAAGATCGTAAGGCGGGGGGCCTGATCGGATTCACAGATACGCAGTATTTT.

The J gene is TRBJ1-2, the V gene TRBV4-2, with 8 bases identical to TRBD1. Per germline, CDR1 LGHNA and CDR2 YNFKEQ. The trim removed 0 bases at V and 9 bases at J, leaving 12 bases unmatched. The CDR3 consists of 16 residues. The CDR3: CASSQDGAGGKNSYTF. For the CDR3, the DNA is TGTGCCAGCAGCCAAGATGGGGCAGGGGGCAAGAATAGCTACACCTTC.

The rearrangement uses TRBV6-1 and TRBJ2-7, with D perhaps matching TRBD2 (5 bases). Germline V gene lookup returns CDR1 MNHNS and CDR2 SASEGT. V dropped 10 bases and J dropped 3 bases, with 19 bases sitting between them. This CDR3 has 14 residues. The CDR3: CATHSRRTRYEQYF. The CDR3 DNA sequence: TGTGCCACCCACTCTCGGAGGACCCGCTACGAGCAGTACTTC.